Only a few counts were recorded for the clone carrying this T cell receptor beta chain. No antigen is known for it. This sample stems from a study of T cells after yellow fever vaccination. Study-wide results and caveats: It was the secondary response that reached its peak faster, day 5 versus 15, but it was weaker. Subsequent booster samples again held most clones from primary vaccination (nearly 98% CD4, roughly 90% CD8).

The CDR3 has 14 amino acids. Trimming cost V 3 bases and J 5 bases; bases outside gene matches: 3. Germline V gene data show CDR1 as LGHNA and CDR2 as YSLEER. As TCR cDNA was made by 5'RACE template switching, a universal primer site and UMIs were added. TCRdb re-analysed the 5' RACE reads in MiXCR, keeping a single row per CDR3 protein. The sample records 50,000 to 75,000 distinct CDR3 sequences, about 6.6% being singletons. The material was CD8+ T cells sorted from PBMCs, obtained on the day of the first yellow fever vaccination. The rearrangement links TRBV4-3 to TRBJ2-5; 10 bases are a match to TRBD1. The receptor's source is a man younger than 35 who received the YFV17D yellow fever vaccine. The CDR3 DNA sequence: TGCGCCAGCAGCCAGACAGGGGGCAGGGAGACCCAGTACTTC. Encoded protein: CASSQTGGRETQYF.